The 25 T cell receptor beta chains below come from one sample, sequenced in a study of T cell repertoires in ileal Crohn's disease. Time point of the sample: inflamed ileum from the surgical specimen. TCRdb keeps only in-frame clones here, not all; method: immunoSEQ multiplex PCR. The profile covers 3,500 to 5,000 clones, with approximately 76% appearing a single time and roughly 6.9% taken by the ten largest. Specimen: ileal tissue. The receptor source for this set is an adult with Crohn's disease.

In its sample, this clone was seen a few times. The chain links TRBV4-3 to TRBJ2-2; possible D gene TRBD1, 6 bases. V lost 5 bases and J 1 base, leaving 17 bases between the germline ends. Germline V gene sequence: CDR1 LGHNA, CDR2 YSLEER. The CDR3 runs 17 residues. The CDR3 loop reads CASSSHWGQVNTGELFF. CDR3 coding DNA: TGCGCCAGCAGCTCCCACTGGGGGCAGGTGAACACCGGGGAGCTGTTTTTT.

The CDR3 DNA reads TGTGCCAGCAGTACAGGTGGGAATCAGCCCCAGCATTTT. This codes for CASSTGGNQPQHF. V gene TRBV2 combines with J gene TRBJ1-5; TRBD1 is a possible D gene (5 bases). The V and J ends lost 5 bases and 4 bases respectively, with 9 bases between them. This CDR3 region has 13 residues. Germline loops: CDR1 SNHLY, CDR2 FYNNEI. The entire variable domain, with the rest obtained from reference TRBV2 and TRBJ1-5, is as follows: EPEVTQTPSHQVTQMGQEVILRCVPISNHLYFYWYRQILGQKVEFLVSFYNNEISEKSEIFDDQFSVERPDGSNFTLKIRSTKLEDSAMYFCASSTGGNQPQHFGDGTRLSIL.

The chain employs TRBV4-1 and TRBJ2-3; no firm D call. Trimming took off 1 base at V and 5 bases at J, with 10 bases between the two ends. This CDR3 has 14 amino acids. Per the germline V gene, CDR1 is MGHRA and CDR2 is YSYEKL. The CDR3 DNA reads TGCGCCAGCAGCCAAGGGGCGGATCAAGATACGCAGTATTTT. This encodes CASSQGADQDTQYF.

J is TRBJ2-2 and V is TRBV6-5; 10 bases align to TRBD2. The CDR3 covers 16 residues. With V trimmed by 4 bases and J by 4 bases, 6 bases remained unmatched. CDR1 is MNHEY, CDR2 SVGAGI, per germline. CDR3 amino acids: CASSSRTSGATGELFF. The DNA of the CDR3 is TGTGCCAGCAGTTCCAGGACTAGCGGTGCCACCGGGGAGCTGTTTTTT.

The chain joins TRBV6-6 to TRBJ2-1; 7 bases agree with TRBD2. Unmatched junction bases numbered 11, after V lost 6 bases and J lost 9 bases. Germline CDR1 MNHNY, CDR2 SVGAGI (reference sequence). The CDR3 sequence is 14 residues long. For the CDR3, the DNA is TGTGCCAGCAGCACCCGGGGGAGGGGAGGTGAGCAGTTCTTC. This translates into CASSTRGRGGEQFF.

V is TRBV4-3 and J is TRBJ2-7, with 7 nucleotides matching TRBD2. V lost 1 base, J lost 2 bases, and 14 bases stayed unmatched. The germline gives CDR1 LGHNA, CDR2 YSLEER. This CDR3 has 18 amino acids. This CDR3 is CASSQGSLGVAGPYEQYF. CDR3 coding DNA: TGCGCCAGCAGCCAAGGATCCCTGGGGGTAGCGGGCCCCTACGAGCAGTACTTC.

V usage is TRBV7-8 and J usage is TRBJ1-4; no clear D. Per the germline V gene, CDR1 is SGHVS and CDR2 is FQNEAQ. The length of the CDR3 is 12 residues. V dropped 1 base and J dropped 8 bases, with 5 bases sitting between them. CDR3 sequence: CASSLVWEKLFF. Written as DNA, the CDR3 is TGTGCCAGCAGCTTAGTCTGGGAAAAACTGTTTTTT.

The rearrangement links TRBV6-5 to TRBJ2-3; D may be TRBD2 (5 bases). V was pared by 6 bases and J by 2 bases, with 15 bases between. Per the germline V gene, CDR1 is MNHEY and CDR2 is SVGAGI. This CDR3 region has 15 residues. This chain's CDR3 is CASSPPGGYTDTQYF. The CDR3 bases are TGTGCCAGCAGCCCCCCCGGCGGGTACACAGATACGCAGTATTTT.

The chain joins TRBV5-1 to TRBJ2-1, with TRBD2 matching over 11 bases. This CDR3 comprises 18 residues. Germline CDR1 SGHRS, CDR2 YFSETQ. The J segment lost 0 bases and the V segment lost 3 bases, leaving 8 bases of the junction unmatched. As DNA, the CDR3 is TGCGCCAGCAGCTGGCGGGGACTAGCGGAGAGCTCCTACAATGAGCAGTTCTTC. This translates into CASSWRGLAESSYNEQFF.

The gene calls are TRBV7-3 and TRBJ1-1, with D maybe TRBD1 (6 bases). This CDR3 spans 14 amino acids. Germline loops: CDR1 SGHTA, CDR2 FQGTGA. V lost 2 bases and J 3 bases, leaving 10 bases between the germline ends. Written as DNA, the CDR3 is TGTGCCAGCAGCTTATCACAGGGCCACACTGAAGCTTTCTTT. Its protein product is CASSLSQGHTEAFF.

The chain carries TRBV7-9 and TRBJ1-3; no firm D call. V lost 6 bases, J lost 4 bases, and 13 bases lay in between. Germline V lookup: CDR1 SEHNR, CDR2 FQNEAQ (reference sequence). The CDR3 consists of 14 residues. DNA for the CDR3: TGTGCCAGCAGTCTCTTTAATCCCGGAAACACCATATATTTT. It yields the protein CASSLFNPGNTIYF.

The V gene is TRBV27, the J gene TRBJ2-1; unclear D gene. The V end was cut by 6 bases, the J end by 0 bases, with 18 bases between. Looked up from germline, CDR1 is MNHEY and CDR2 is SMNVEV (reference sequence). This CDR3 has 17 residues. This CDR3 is CASSPRKNGRSYNEQFF. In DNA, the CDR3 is TGTGCCAGCAGCCCACGAAAGAACGGGCGCTCCTACAATGAGCAGTTCTTC.

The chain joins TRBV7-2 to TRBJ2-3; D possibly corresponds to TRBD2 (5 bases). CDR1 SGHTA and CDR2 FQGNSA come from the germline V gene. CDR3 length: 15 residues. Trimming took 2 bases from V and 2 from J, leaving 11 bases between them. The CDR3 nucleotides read TGTGCCAGCAGCTTATGGTGGGAGTTCACAGATACGCAGTATTTT. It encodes CASSLWWEFTDTQYF.

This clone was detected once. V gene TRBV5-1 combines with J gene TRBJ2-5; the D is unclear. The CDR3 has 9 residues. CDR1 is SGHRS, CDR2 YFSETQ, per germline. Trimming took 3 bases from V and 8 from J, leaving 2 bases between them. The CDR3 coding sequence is TGCGCCAGCAGCTCCACCCAGTACTTC. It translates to CASSSTQYF.

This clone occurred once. This chain's CDR3 is CASSGQGEEKLFF. The CDR3 coding sequence is TGTGCCAGCAGTGGACAGGGAGAGGAAAAACTGTTTTTT. This rearrangement joins TRBV6-1 to TRBJ1-4, with 7 bases lining up with TRBD1. The J segment lost 8 bases and the V segment lost 4 bases, leaving 4 bases of the junction unmatched. The germline V gene encodes CDR1 MNHNS and CDR2 SASEGT. This CDR3 has 13 residues.

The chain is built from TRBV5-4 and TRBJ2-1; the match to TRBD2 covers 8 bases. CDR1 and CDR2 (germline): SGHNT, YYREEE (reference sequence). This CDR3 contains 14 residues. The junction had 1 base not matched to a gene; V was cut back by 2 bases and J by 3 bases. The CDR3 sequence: CASSLSGSYNEQFF. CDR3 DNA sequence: TGTGCCAGCAGCTTAAGCGGGAGCTACAATGAGCAGTTCTTC.

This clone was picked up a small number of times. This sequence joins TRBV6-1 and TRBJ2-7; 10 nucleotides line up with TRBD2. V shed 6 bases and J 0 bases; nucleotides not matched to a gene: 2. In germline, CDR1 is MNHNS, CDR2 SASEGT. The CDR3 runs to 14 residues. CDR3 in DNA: TGTGCCAGCAGCACTAGCGGGAACTCCTACGAGCAGTACTTC. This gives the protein CASSTSGNSYEQYF.

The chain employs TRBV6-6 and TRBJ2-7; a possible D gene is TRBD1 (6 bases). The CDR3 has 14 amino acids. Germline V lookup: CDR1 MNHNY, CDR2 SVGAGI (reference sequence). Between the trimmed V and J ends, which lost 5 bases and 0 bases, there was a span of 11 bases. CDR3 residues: CASSGGASSYEQYF. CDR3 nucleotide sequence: TGTGCCAGCAGTGGGGGCGCGAGCTCCTACGAGCAGTACTTC.

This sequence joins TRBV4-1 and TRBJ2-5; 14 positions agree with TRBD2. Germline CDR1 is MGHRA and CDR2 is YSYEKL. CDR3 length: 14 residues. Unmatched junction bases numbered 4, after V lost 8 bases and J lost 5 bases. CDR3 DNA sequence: TGCGCCAGCCGGGGGACTAGCGGGAGTGAGACCCAGTACTTC. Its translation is CASRGTSGSETQYF.

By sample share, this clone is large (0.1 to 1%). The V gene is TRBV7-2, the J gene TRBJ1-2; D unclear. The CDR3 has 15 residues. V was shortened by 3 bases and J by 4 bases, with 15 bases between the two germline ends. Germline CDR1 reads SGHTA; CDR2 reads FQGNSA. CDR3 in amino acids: CASSFGGSRGYGYTF. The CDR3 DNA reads TGTGCCAGCAGCTTCGGAGGTTCCCGGGGCTATGGCTACACCTTC.

CDR3 sequence reads: CASSRDRSYPAINEQFF. The CDR3 DNA reads as TGTGCCAGTAGTCGGGACAGGTCATACCCCGCCATCAATGAGCAGTTCTTC. J is TRBJ2-1 and V is TRBV19; 8 positions match TRBD1. The trim removed 5 bases at V and 6 bases at J, leaving 15 bases unmatched. CDR1 is LNHDA and CDR2 is SQIVND in the germline V gene (reference sequence). This CDR3 is 17 amino acids long. Looking up the rest from reference TRBV19 and TRBJ2-1 gives the full variable domain: DGGITQSPKYLFRKEGQNVTLSCEQNLNHDAMYWYRQDPGQGLRLIYYSQIVNDFQKGDIAEGYSVSREKKESFPLTVTSAQKNPTAFYLCASSRDRSYPAINEQFFGPGTRLTVL.

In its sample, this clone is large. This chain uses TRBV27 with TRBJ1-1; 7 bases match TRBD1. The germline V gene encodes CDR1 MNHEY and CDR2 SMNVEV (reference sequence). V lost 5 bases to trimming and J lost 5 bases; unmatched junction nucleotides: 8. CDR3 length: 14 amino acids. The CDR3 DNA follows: TGTGCCAGCAGTGGGGGGGGACAGTTAACTGAAGCTTTCTTT. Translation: CASSGGGQLTEAFF.

The CDR3 DNA reads TGTGCCAGCAGCCACCGGGCCTCTGAAGCTTTCTTT. It codes for CASSHRASEAFF. The J gene is TRBJ1-1, the V gene TRBV5-6; D is unresolved. This CDR3 contains 12 residues. V lost 4 bases, J lost 6 bases, and 10 bases lay in between. In germline, CDR1 is SGHDT, CDR2 YYEEEE.

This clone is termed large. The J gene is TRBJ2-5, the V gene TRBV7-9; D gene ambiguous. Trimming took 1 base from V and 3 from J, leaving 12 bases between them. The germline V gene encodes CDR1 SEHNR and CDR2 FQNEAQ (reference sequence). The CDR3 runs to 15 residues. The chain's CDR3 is CASSLELSQEETQYF. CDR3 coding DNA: TGTGCCAGCAGCTTAGAGTTAAGTCAAGAAGAGACCCAGTACTTC.

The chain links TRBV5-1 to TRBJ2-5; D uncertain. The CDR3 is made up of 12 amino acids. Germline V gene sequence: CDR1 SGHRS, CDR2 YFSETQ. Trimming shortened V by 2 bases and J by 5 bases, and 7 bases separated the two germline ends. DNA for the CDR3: TGCGCCAGCAGCTTTAGTCGGGAGACCCAGTACTTC. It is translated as CASSFSRETQYF.